The next 4 T cell receptor beta chains were all read from a single sample in a study of T-cell reconstitution after alpha-beta-depleted transplantation in children. Unique molecular identifiers were incorporated into the prepared TCRbeta library. TCRdb processed the PCR reads anew with MiXCR; each CDR3 protein has one entry. The sample has 170,000 or so distinct CDR3 sequences; 6% to 7% are singletons. This sample comprised PBMCs from the stem cell graft donor, obtained from the stem cell graft. Every receptor here comes from a human donor who donated a stem cell graft to a child with Wiskott-Aldrich syndrome.

This clonotype was counted at least ten times. The gene calls are TRBV19 and TRBJ1-5; D is perhaps TRBD1 (5 bases). V lost 4 bases, J lost 5 bases, and 18 bases lay in between. Germline CDR1 reads LNHDA; CDR2 reads SQIVND (reference sequence). The CDR3 runs to 16 residues. CDR3 region: CASSTMGTPTDQPQHF. The CDR3 DNA follows: TGTGCCAGTAGTACCATGGGGACCCCGACAGATCAGCCCCAGCATTTT.

At least ten counts were recorded for this clonotype. V and J are TRBV12-3 or TRBV12-4 and TRBJ2-3; TRBD2 agrees at 14 bases. The J segment lost 5 bases and the V segment lost 5 bases, leaving 15 bases of the junction unmatched. The CDR3 spans 19 residues. The CDR3 region is CASSPALRLAGGPKDTQYF. DNA of the CDR3: TGTGCCAGCAGTCCCGCCCTACGACTAGCGGGAGGGCCTAAAGATACGCAGTATTTT.

This clonotype turned up a few times. This chain joins TRBV14 and TRBJ2-1; 7 nucleotides align to TRBD1. Germline V gives CDR1 SGHDN, CDR2 FVKESK. Trimming cost V 4 bases and J 5 bases; bases outside gene matches: 11. The length of the CDR3 is 16 residues. This CDR3 reads CASSLQTGRPNNEQFF. The CDR3 nucleotides are TGTGCCAGCAGCCTGCAGACAGGGCGACCGAACAATGAGCAGTTCTTC.

This clonotype occurred many times. This chain uses TRBV5-1 with TRBJ2-5; either TRBD1 or TRBD2 may fit D (6 bases each). The CDR3 consists of 15 residues. Germline V lookup: CDR1 SGHRS, CDR2 YFSETQ. Trimming took off 0 bases at V and 0 bases at J, with 9 bases between the two ends. The CDR3 protein is CASSLVGGYQETQYF. Written as DNA, the CDR3 is TGCGCCAGCAGCTTGGTAGGGGGGTACCAAGAGACCCAGTACTTC.